Sequencing of this T cell receptor beta chain was carried out in a study of blood T cell repertoires in COVID-19 (TCRdb year 2020). About the investigation overall: Collaborator samples came from the United States, Italy and Spain and covered acute and convalescent phases of COVID-19. The material from the prospective study consisted of cDNA or gDNA derived from T cells, B-cell-depleted T cells, or PBMCs. Subjects who had been exposed to COVID-19, were actively infected with it, or had recovered from it provided the deeply sampled blood TCRbeta repertoires that made up the dataset. A freely available public database, intended as a resource for researchers studying the immune response to SARS-CoV-2, is where the repertoires were released. The samples were drawn from the first 160 participants of the ongoing ImmuneRACE study and from some 1,300 subjects provided by 6 global collaborators. Sample metadata almost always included a de-identified subject ID, COVID-19 status, age in years and sex. HLA class I and class II types, where available, came from metadata supplied by the sample provider rather than from assay-based typing. Broad study findings and their caveats: Clinical and demographic metadata were provided uncurated, with the amount varying by source and participant.

The CDR1 and CDR2 encoded by the germline V gene (reference sequence) are MNHEY and SMNVEV. V and J are trimmed by 6 bases and 1 base, and the gene matches miss 5 bases of the junction. Its CDR3 holds 14 amino acids, cysteine through phenylalanine. Only CDR3 DNA is held: 42 bases, read in frame from base 1. Participants in the prospective study were aged roughly 18 to 95 years, lived in 20 to 30 United States geographic areas, and enrolled through a virtual design. Cohort assignment in the prospective study relied on participant-reported clinical history from a screening survey and a study questionnaire. ImmuneRACE Cohort 3 recovered participants were defined by two consecutive negative NP/OP PCR tests, healthcare professional clearance, or symptom resolution. Mobile phlebotomists in the prospective study collected whole blood, serum and a nasopharyngeal or oropharyngeal swab from every participant. Over a roughly 2-month period, participants in the prospective study had the option of providing additional blood draws and questionnaires. Prospective study blood samples were shipped either frozen or at room temperature before DNA extraction.

Remarks on this clone: What antigen it recognizes has not been identified. The record has no base qualities; no much larger clone is one base away.

TCRbeta CDR3 regions were amplified from genomic DNA by means of the immunoSEQ Assay, a bias-controlled multiplex PCR. The authors' analysis ran thus. The number of nucleated cells in each sample was estimated from the amplification of reference gene primers within the assay. Sequence reads were collapsed and filtered to measure the absolute abundance of every unique TCRbeta CDR3 rearrangement. For each sample, productive Simpson clonality was calculated by taking the square root of Simpson's diversity index across productive rearrangements. TCRdb re-hosts the immuneACCESS table, in-frame sequences only. Its copies lack some clones; in the studies checked, an unresolved V gene accounts for under half of them, and the cause for the rest is not known. The V and J calls and clone size were taken over from that table, and D and trimming were inferred from the DNA. This sample comprises 400,000 to 450,000 clones, 90% of them detected only once. Jointly, the top ten make up 0.55% to 0.75% of the sample.

Material: PBMCs or T cells enriched from blood (not recorded which). This clonotype originated in a man younger than 35 who had recovered from COVID-19. The sequence is built from TRBV27 and TRBJ2-5, with TRBD1 identical over 7 junction bases. CDR3 region: CASRYRGLQETQYF. Read as DNA, the sequence is TGTGCCAGCAGATACAGGGGTCTCCAAGAGACCCAGTACTTC.